This TCR beta chain came from a study of blood T cell repertoires in COVID-19. Across the study: Nucleic acid was either cDNA or gDNA, and it came from T cells, B-cell-depleted T cells, or PBMCs.

Authors' processing steps: Reference gene primer amplification yielded estimated nucleated cell counts. Here immunoSEQ multiplex PCR was the method, and the copy in TCRdb shows in-frame clones only, minus some. The DNA gave D and trimming, while V, J and clone size come from that table. The sample includes 300,000 to 350,000 clones, about 90% of them seen just once. Participants' reported clinical history set cohort assignment. CDR3 size: 15 residues. Germline values: CDR1 SGDLS, CDR2 YYNGEE. The trim removed 4 bases at V and 0 bases at J, leaving 7 bases unmatched. Sequenced sample: PBMCs or T cells enriched from blood (not recorded which). The chain is built from TRBV9 and TRBJ2-7; TRBD2 agrees at 7 bases. This sequence was found in a woman aged 18 to 35 with acute COVID-19. DNA of the CDR3: TGTGCCAGCAGCACTGAGCGGGGCGGCTCCTACGAGCAGTACTTC. It translates to CASSTERGGSYEQYF. The full variable domain, with the rest looked up from reference TRBV9 and TRBJ2-7, is DSGVTQTPKHLITATGQRVTLRCSPRSGDLSVYWYQQSLDQGLQFLIQYYNGEERAKGNILERFSAQQFPDLHSELNLSSLELGDSALYFCASSTERGGSYEQYFGPGTRLTVT.